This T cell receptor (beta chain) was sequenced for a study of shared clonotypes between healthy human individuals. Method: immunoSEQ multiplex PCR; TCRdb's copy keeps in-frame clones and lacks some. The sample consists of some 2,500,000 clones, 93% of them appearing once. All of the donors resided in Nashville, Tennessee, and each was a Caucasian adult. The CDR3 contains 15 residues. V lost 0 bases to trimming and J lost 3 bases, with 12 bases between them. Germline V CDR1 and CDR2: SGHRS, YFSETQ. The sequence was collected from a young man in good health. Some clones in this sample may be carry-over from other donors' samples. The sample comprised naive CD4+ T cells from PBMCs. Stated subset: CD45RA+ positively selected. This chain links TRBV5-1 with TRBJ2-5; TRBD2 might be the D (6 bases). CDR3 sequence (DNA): TGCGCCAGCAGCTTGGCCCCGGGACTTGAAGAGACCCAGTACTTC. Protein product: CASSLAPGLEETQYF.